These 10 T cell receptor beta chains were sequenced from one sample in a study of vaccination effects on CD4 cells after COVID-19 (dated by TCRdb to 2022 to 2024). Receptor amplification or capture employed the immunoSEQ multiplex PCR assay. This immuneACCESS table, as held by TCRdb, lists in-frame sequences with V and J called but not all clones. Of the missing ones, under half trace to an unresolved V gene in checked studies; the others have no known cause. The sample table records around 24,000 clones; roughly 79% of these occur just once. The ten largest account for about 5.3% of the sample. The ViraFEST assay stimulated PBMC with viral peptide pools and then used TCR sequencing to identify antigen-specific CD4+ T cell clonotypes by expansion. After around 10 days of culture, CD4+ T cells were isolated with the EasySep CD4+ T cell isolation kit. Each participant received two doses of an mRNA SARS-CoV-2 vaccine, either BNT162b2 or mRNA-1273.

Antigens of these TCRs are unknown. Source: CD4+ T cells from PBMCs cultured with SARS-CoV-2 spike peptides, taken after COVID-19 vaccination. The meaning of the sample's cell subset or site label: SARS-CoV-2 spike overlapping peptide pool stimulation. The source of these receptors is a human donor who received a COVID-19 vaccine. Some clones in this sample may be carry-over from other donors' samples.

The J gene is TRBJ1-6, the V gene TRBV28; D unclear. Germline V gene lookup returns CDR1 MDHEN and CDR2 SYDVKM. Trimming took 5 bases from V and 10 from J, leaving 15 bases between them. CDR3 length: 14 amino acids. The CDR3 loop reads CASSAIGLRSPLHF. CDR3 coding DNA: TGTGCCAGCAGTGCTATAGGGTTGCGGTCACCCCTCCACTTT.

This clone was recorded once. The chain recombines TRBV10-2 with TRBJ1-3; D unresolved. The CDR3 extends over 15 amino acids. In germline, CDR1 is WSHSY, CDR2 SAAADI. V dropped 2 bases and J dropped 0 bases, with 8 bases sitting between them. CDR3 nucleotides: TGCGCCAGCAGTGAGATGCGGGACTCTGGAAACACCATATATTTT. It yields the protein CASSEMRDSGNTIYF.

This clone was found a few times. J is TRBJ2-7 and V is TRBV5-1; a weak D match, TRBD1 (6 bases). From germline, CDR1 is SGHRS and CDR2 YFSETQ. This CDR3 contains 14 residues. With 6 bases removed from V and 5 bases from J, the gap between germline ends came to 18 bases. The CDR3 bases are TGCGCCAGCAAGCATCACCTGGACAGCGACGAGCAGTACGTC. It translates to CASKHHLDSDEQYV.

This clone was observed a handful of times. The rearrangement links TRBV24-1 to TRBJ1-2, with 9 nucleotides matching TRBD1. The CDR3 loop spans 16 amino acids. Germline CDR1 is KGHDR and CDR2 is SFDVKD. The J segment lost 3 bases and the V segment lost 2 bases, leaving 6 bases of the junction unmatched. The chain's CDR3 is CATSDSTGGIDYGYTF. The CDR3 DNA reads TGTGCCACCAGTGATTCCACAGGGGGCATCGACTATGGCTACACCTTC.

This chain links TRBV18 with TRBJ1-2; D is perhaps TRBD1 (5 bases). V lost 2 bases, J lost 2 bases, and 9 bases lay in between. This CDR3 is 14 amino acids long. Germline-derived CDR1 and CDR2 are KGHSH and LQKENI. The chain's CDR3 is CASSPTAGNYGYTF. The CDR3 DNA reads as TGTGCCAGCTCACCAACGGCAGGGAACTATGGCTACACCTTC.

The rearrangement links TRBV18 to TRBJ1-6; D gene ambiguous. The length of the CDR3 is 14 residues. Trimming stripped 6 bases from V and 7 bases from J, with 13 bases between. Germline CDR1 and CDR2: KGHSH and LQKENI. As DNA, the CDR3 is TGTGCCAGCTCGCGCGACGAGACAAATTCACCCCTCCACTTT. Translated: CASSRDETNSPLHF.

V gene TRBV7-8 combines with J gene TRBJ2-2, with 8 positions matching TRBD2. The trim removed 4 bases at V and 2 bases at J, leaving 6 bases unmatched. This CDR3 has 16 amino acids. The germline gives CDR1 SGHVS, CDR2 FQNEAQ. CDR3: CASSSTSGLNTGELFF. As DNA, the CDR3 is TGTGCCAGCAGCTCTACTAGCGGCTTAAACACCGGGGAGCTGTTTTTT.

Here the CDR3 reads CASSLSSRAQETQYF. The CDR3 DNA follows: TGTGCCAGCAGTTTAAGCAGCAGGGCCCAAGAGACCCAGTACTTC. The rearrangement joins TRBV27 to TRBJ2-5, with D possibly being TRBD1 (5 bases). The CDR3 sequence is 15 residues long. V lost 2 bases and J 1 base, leaving 11 bases between the germline ends. The V gene's germline CDR1 is MNHEY and CDR2 SMNVEV (reference sequence).

V gene TRBV2 combines with J gene TRBJ1-4; D is perhaps TRBD1 (6 bases). Germline values: CDR1 SNHLY, CDR2 FYNNEI. The CDR3 contains 13 residues. The V end lost 11 bases, the J end lost 8 bases, and 18 bases lay between the germline ends. DNA of the CDR3: TGTGCCGGGCGAGGTTGGACAGACGAAAAACTGTTTTTT. Its translation: CAGRGWTDEKLFF.

The V and J genes are TRBV6-5 and TRBJ2-3, with a possible D match to TRBD2 (7 bases). The CDR3 consists of 14 residues. Trimming took off 5 bases at V and 3 bases at J, with 12 bases between the two ends. Germline-derived CDR1 and CDR2 are MNHEY and SVGAGI. CDR3 nucleotide sequence: TGTGCCAGCAGTCTTAGGGGGGGAACAGATACGCAGTATTTT. The encoded protein is CASSLRGGTDTQYF.